The sequence of this TCR beta chain was determined in a study of blood T cell repertoires in COVID-19. About the research overall: The origin of the acute and convalescent COVID-19 samples was the United States, Italy and Spain. PBMCs, B-cell-depleted T cells, or T cells were the source of the cDNA or gDNA that made up the material.

Source study methods: Estimated nucleated cell counts came from reference gene primer amplification. Sequenced by immunoSEQ multiplex PCR; TCRdb stores in-frame clones only, minus some. Clone size and V and J calls were adopted from that table, with D and trimming inferred from the DNA. The profile shows 93,000 or so clones, approximately 89% of them singletons. This TCR came from a woman over 75 in a cohort sampled during active COVID-19. Specimen: peripheral blood.

Here the CDR3 reads CASRAGTGQRDTQYF. CDR3 DNA sequence: TGTGCCAGCAGAGCTGGGACAGGTCAAAGAGATACGCAGTATTTT. The chain is built from TRBV6-5 and TRBJ2-3; TRBD1 agrees at 8 bases. The ends lost 6 bases at V and 5 bases at J; junction bases unmatched: 10. Germline-derived CDR1 and CDR2 are MNHEY and SVGAGI. The CDR3 length is 15 residues.